The clone carrying this T cell receptor (beta chain) came up many times. The record originates from a study of blood T cell repertoires in COVID-19. Study as a whole: Whether acute or convalescent, the COVID-19 samples came from the United States, Italy and Spain. PBMCs, B-cell-depleted T cells, or T cells were the source of the cDNA or gDNA that made up the material.

Germline CDR1 is SGHNT and CDR2 is YYREEE (reference sequence). Losses at the gene ends were 5 bases for V and 11 bases for J; bases not matched to a gene: 16. This CDR3 contains 15 residues. Using immunoSEQ multiplex PCR, the repertoire was profiled, and TCRdb retains in-frame clones only, with some absent. The data contain under 250,000 clones, about four fifths of them singletons. Participants came from some 23 US areas, aged about 18 to 100 years. This receptor was obtained from a woman aged 40 to 50 who had been exposed to COVID-19. J is TRBJ1-2 and V is TRBV5-4; 9 nucleotides match TRBD1. The sample comprised PBMCs or T cells enriched from blood (not recorded which). The DNA for the CDR3 is TGTGCCAGCAGACGAGCCGGGACAGGGCTTTTCTTGTACACCTTC. This translates into CASRRAGTGLFLYTF.